The 11 T cell receptor beta chains presented below share a single source sample, sequenced in a study of post-analysis software for immune sequencing data. Findings and caveats of the study: Included in a set of roughly five TRBV segments more frequent in patients than controls were TRBV5-6, TRBV5-1 and TRBV20-1.

For these TCRs, the target antigens are not known. Prepared TCR beta cDNA libraries contained unique molecular identifiers. TCRdb ran MiXCR on the PCR reads and lists one entry per CDR3 protein. The repertoire consists of fewer than 850,000 distinct CDR3 sequences, with 25% to 30% occurring once and the leading ten covering approximately 0.55%. The source material was blood. The source is a girl aged 5-17 years with multiple sclerosis.

The CDR3 DNA follows: TGCGCCAGCAGCTTGGCCGGGGGCTCAGGAGAGACCCAGTACTTC. Amino acid sequence: CASSLAGGSGETQYF. V is TRBV5-1 and J is TRBJ2-5; tentatively, D is TRBD1 or TRBD2 (6 bases each). The CDR3 length is 15 residues. Germline loops: CDR1 SGHRS, CDR2 YFSETQ. Trimming removed 0 bases from V and 4 bases from J, with 13 bases in between.

This clonotype showed up just a few times. This sequence joins TRBV3-1 and TRBJ1-1; a weak D match, TRBD1 (5 bases). From germline, CDR1 is LGHDT and CDR2 YNNKEL (reference sequence). The CDR3 totals 15 residues. Trimming took off 2 bases at V and 2 bases at J, with 12 bases between the two ends. The CDR3 protein is CASSQRRQFNTEAFF. Written as DNA, the CDR3 is TGTGCCAGCAGCCAACGAAGACAGTTTAACACTGAAGCTTTCTTT.

This chain links TRBV6-1 with TRBJ2-3, with TRBD2 identical over 12 bases. The V and J ends lost 5 bases and 4 bases, in that order; junction bases with no gene match: 10. The CDR3 is made up of 17 amino acids. Germline-derived CDR1 and CDR2 are MNHNS and SASEGT. CDR3 coding DNA: TGTGCCAGCAGTCTTATCGGACTAGCGGGAACCCCAGATACGCAGTATTTT. Translated, it gives CASSLIGLAGTPDTQYF.

This clonotype occurred a few times. Germline is not matched at one junction end, which may reflect a read error. The V and J genes are TRBV7-7 and TRBJ2-5; TRBD1 matches 8 bases. CDR1 and CDR2 (germline): SSHAT, FNYEAQ (reference sequence). This CDR3 comprises 13 residues. CDR3 protein: CASSPTGVQTQYF. Here the CDR3 DNA reads TGTGCTAGCAGCCCGACAGGGGTTCAGACCCAGTACTTC.

For this clonotype: An end of the junction differs from the germline gene, which may be a read error. The chain links TRBV3-1 to TRBJ1-2; D is undetermined. The CDR3 consists of 14 residues. The germline CDR1 and CDR2 sequences are LGHDT and YNNKEL (reference sequence). The CDR3 nucleotides read TGTGCCAGCAGCCAACTGGCCAGCACCTATGGCTGCACCTTC. Amino acids: CASSQLASTYGCTF. Together with reference TRBV3-1 and TRBJ1-2, the CDR3 gives the full variable domain: DTAVSQTPKYLVTQMGNDKSIKCEQNLGHDTMYWYKQDSKKFLKIMFSYNNKELIINETVPNRFSPKSPDKAHLNLHINSLELGDSAVYFCASSQLASTYGCTFGSGTRLTVV.

Only a few counts were recorded for this clonotype. This chain joins TRBV20-1 and TRBJ2-6, with 7 bases aligning to TRBD1. Germline lookup yields CDR1 DFQATT and CDR2 SNEGSKA (reference sequence). CDR3 size: 15 residues. V gave up 0 bases and J gave up 2 bases; unmatched junction bases: 1. The CDR3 DNA reads as TGCAGTGCTAGAGATGGGACAGCTGGGGCCAACGTCCTGACTTTC. Translating it yields CSARDGTAGANVLTF.

V gene TRBV20-1 combines with J gene TRBJ1-6; D gene uncertain. CDR3 length: 16 residues. V dropped 0 bases and J dropped 0 bases, with 9 bases sitting between them. Looked up from germline, CDR1 is DFQATT and CDR2 is SNEGSKA (reference sequence). The CDR3 DNA is TGCAGTGCTAGAGATGCTGGGAGCTCCTATAATTCACCCCTCCACTTT. Amino acid sequence: CSARDAGSSYNSPLHF.

The V call is TRBV9, the J call TRBJ1-2; 7 bases fit TRBD1. The CDR3 has 11 amino acids. V shed 6 bases, J shed 6 bases, and the junction held 2 bases outside the gene matches. Looked up from germline, CDR1 is SGDLS and CDR2 is YYNGEE. CDR3 in DNA: TGTGCCAGCAAGACAGGGAATGGCTACACCTTC. Its protein product is CASKTGNGYTF.

This clonotype came up a few times. The genes are TRBV20-1 and TRBJ1-5; the D gene is possibly TRBD1 (5 bases). The CDR3 sequence is 13 residues long. The V end was cut by 3 bases, the J end by 4 bases, with 10 bases between. The germline gives CDR1 DFQATT, CDR2 SNEGSKA (reference sequence). CDR3 sequence reads: CSASLGGNQPQHF. CDR3 nucleotide sequence: TGCAGTGCTAGTCTCGGGGGAAATCAGCCCCAGCATTTT.

This rearrangement joins TRBV20-1 to TRBJ2-7; 8 bases fit TRBD2. CDR3 length: 13 residues. CDR1 DFQATT and CDR2 SNEGSKA come from the germline V gene (reference sequence). Trimming took 4 bases from V and 2 from J; bases not matched to a gene: 4. CDR3 nucleotide sequence: TGCAGTGCTACAGCGGGAGAACCCTACGAGCAGTACTTC. Amino acid sequence: CSATAGEPYEQYF.

Points on this clonotype: Because the CDR3's place on the DNA is in doubt, the DNA is left out and the CDR3 is given as listed by TCRdb. V gene TRBV7-2 combines with J gene TRBJ2-6. CDR1 is SGHTA, CDR2 FQGNSA, per germline. Both ends counted, the CDR3 spans 15 residues. CDR3 loop: CASSKWAAGANVLIF.